This T cell receptor (beta chain) originates from a study of blood T cells in healthy people across ages. With respect to this clonotype: Its target is unknown.

Regarding the study as a whole: Estimated diversity, derived from one million T cells, was regarded as an underestimate.

A J-beta primer mix and a sample-barcoded 5' primer were used in a second PCR of roughly 6 to 12 cycles. One entry per CDR3 protein, called by TCRdb with MiXCR from the 5' RACE reads. The sample holds fewer than 2 million distinct CDR3 sequences, approximately 40% seen once. The clonotype comes from a human donor in good health. The sequenced material came from blood.

The CDR3, as DNA: TGTGCCAGCAGTTTGACGGTAGTATACGATACGCAGTATTTT. Translation: CASSLTVVYDTQYF. The chain has TRBV12-3 or TRBV12-4 and TRBJ2-3; the D is unclear. The CDR3 has 14 amino acids. The ends were cut back, 3 bases at V and 6 bases at J, with 13 bases in the middle.